Below are 24 T cell receptor beta chains sequenced from a single sample in a study of CD8+ T cells in alopecia areata. Extracted RNA was reverse transcribed, and the resulting cDNA served as sequencing template. Generated by immunoSEQ multiplex PCR, the TCRdb table keeps only in-frame clones and is missing some. This sample has about 30,000 clones, with approximately 60% found just once. The material sequenced was NKG2D-high CD8+ T cells sorted from blood. These receptor sequences come from a human donor with alopecia areata.

This rearrangement joins TRBV5-6 to TRBJ2-7; D is unclear. The germline CDR1 and CDR2 sequences are SGHDT and YYEEEE. The CDR3 is 12 residues long. Trimming took 0 bases from V and 6 from J, leaving 7 bases between them. CDR3 sequence: CASSLGGGEQYF. CDR3 nucleotide sequence: TGTGCCAGCAGCTTGGGCGGTGGCGAGCAGTACTTC.

This clone came up a few times. V and J are TRBV2 and TRBJ2-4; D unresolved. Germline assignment: CDR1 SNHLY and CDR2 FYNNEI. There are 16 residues in the CDR3. The germline V and J ends were trimmed by 3 bases and 1 base, with 13 bases remaining between them. CDR3 amino acids: CASSDLLVEAKNIQYF. The DNA for the CDR3 is TGTGCCAGCAGTGATCTTCTAGTTGAGGCCAAAAACATTCAGTACTTC.

This chain uses TRBV7-9 with TRBJ2-5, with D perhaps TRBD1 or TRBD2 (6 bases each). From germline, CDR1 is SEHNR and CDR2 FQNEAQ (reference sequence). CDR3 length: 14 residues. With 5 bases removed from V and 3 bases from J, the gap between germline ends came to 13 bases. The CDR3 region is CASSRGTSKETQYF. For the CDR3, the DNA is TGTGCCAGCAGCCGCGGGACAAGTAAAGAGACCCAGTACTTC.

The chain uses TRBV5-1 and TRBJ2-7; D may be TRBD2 (5 bases). The length of the CDR3 is 13 residues. The germline CDR1 and CDR2 sequences are SGHRS and YFSETQ. The ends were cut back, 0 bases at V and 7 bases at J, with 11 bases in the middle. The CDR3, as DNA: TGCGCCAGCAGCTTGGGCGAGGGATGGGAGCAGTACTTC. Translating it yields CASSLGEGWEQYF.

The chain carries TRBV6-5 and TRBJ2-1; D is uncertain. CDR1 is MNHEY and CDR2 is SVGAGI in the germline V gene. Trimming cost V 0 bases and J 8 bases, with 8 bases left between them. The CDR3 sequence is 13 residues long. The CDR3 spells CASSYSGDDEQFF. The CDR3 DNA is TGTGCCAGCAGTTACTCTGGCGACGATGAGCAGTTCTTC.

The chain links TRBV4-3 to TRBJ2-3; D gene unclear. Per germline, CDR1 LGHNA and CDR2 YSLEER. V was clipped by 0 bases and J by 0 bases, with 4 bases between them. The CDR3 runs 14 residues. CDR3 amino acids: CASSQDASTDTQYF. CDR3 nucleotide sequence: TGCGCCAGCAGCCAAGATGCCAGCACAGATACGCAGTATTTT.

This chain links TRBV2 with TRBJ2-7, with D maybe TRBD2 (6 bases). Deletions cut 6 bases from V and 5 bases from J, with 14 bases between. Germline CDR1 reads SNHLY; CDR2 reads FYNNEI. The CDR3 has 13 amino acids. CDR3 amino acids: CASSPGWGDEQYF. The CDR3 nucleotides are TGTGCCAGCAGCCCAGGGTGGGGGGACGAGCAGTACTTC.

The chain is built from TRBV27 and TRBJ1-2; a possible D gene is TRBD1 (6 bases). The germline gives CDR1 MNHEY, CDR2 SMNVEV (reference sequence). CDR3 length equals 15 residues. V was pared by 6 bases and J by 9 bases, with 23 bases between. The CDR3 DNA follows: TGTGCCAGCAGCCCAGTCAGGGGACCCTTCGTGAGCTACACCTTC. Translating it yields CASSPVRGPFVSYTF.

The V gene is TRBV30, the J gene TRBJ1-1; tentatively, D is TRBD1 (5 bases). CDR1 and CDR2 from the germline V gene are GTSNPN and SVGIG (reference sequence). The CDR3 is 14 amino acids. V lost 3 bases and J lost 1, with 12 bases in between. CDR3 DNA sequence: TGTGCCTGGAGCCCTACAGGAGCGAACACTGAAGCTTTCTTT. Translation gives CAWSPTGANTEAFF.

This chain connects TRBV14 to TRBJ2-7, with 7 bases that match TRBD1. Trimming at V came to 7 bases and at J to 2 bases, leaving 8 bases not matched to a gene. The CDR3 contains 14 residues. CDR1 is SGHDN and CDR2 is FVKESK in the germline V gene. CDR3 DNA: TGTGCCAGCAAGCAGACAGGGATTACCTACGAGCAGTACTTC. This sequence encodes CASKQTGITYEQYF.

About this clone itself: This CDR3 is also generated by other DNA sequences in the sample. J is TRBJ1-1 and V is TRBV9, with D unresolved. Per the germline V gene, CDR1 is SGDLS and CDR2 is YYNGEE. The CDR3 spans 14 residues. Between the trimmed V and J ends, which lost 0 bases and 4 bases, there was a span of 10 bases. CDR3 protein: CASSVGKWATEAFF. DNA for the CDR3: TGTGCCAGCAGCGTAGGGAAATGGGCCACTGAAGCTTTCTTT. Supplemented by reference TRBV9 and TRBJ1-1, the full variable domain reads DSGVTQTPKHLITATGQRVTLRCSPRSGDLSVYWYQQSLDQGLQFLIQYYNGEERAKGNILERFSAQQFPDLHSELNLSSLELGDSALYFCASSVGKWATEAFFGQGTRLTVV.

This chain links TRBV30 with TRBJ2-7; 7 bases map to TRBD1. Germline lookup yields CDR1 GTSNPN and CDR2 SVGIG (reference sequence). The CDR3 runs to 13 residues. V trimming: 5 bases; J trimming: 2 bases; junction bases outside the gene matches: 6. Here the CDR3 reads CAWCQRGPYEQYF. CDR3 DNA sequence: TGTGCCTGGTGCCAGAGGGGGCCCTACGAGCAGTACTTC. The whole variable domain, filled in from reference TRBV30 and TRBJ2-7, reads SQTIHQWPATLVQPVGSPLSLECTVEGTSNPNLYWYRQAAGRGLQLLFYSVGIGQISSEVPQNLSASRPQDRQFILSSKKLLLSDSGFYLCAWCQRGPYEQYFGPGTRLTVT.

This clone was detected once. The chain couples TRBV7-6 to TRBJ2-3; D remains unclear. The V end lost 6 bases, the J end lost 0 bases, and 10 bases lay between the germline ends. This CDR3 spans 14 amino acids. Looked up from germline, CDR1 is SGHVS and CDR2 is FNYEAQ. The DNA of the CDR3 is TGTGCCAGCAGGACGCAGGACAGCACAGATACGCAGTATTTT. This sequence encodes CASRTQDSTDTQYF.

This clone rates as medium-sized. One junction end disagrees with the germline gene, perhaps due to a read error. J is TRBJ2-7 and V is TRBV7-7; 7 bases fit TRBD1. Germline V gene lookup returns CDR1 SSHAT and CDR2 FNYEAQ (reference sequence). The CDR3 extends over 14 amino acids. The CDR3 nucleotides are TGTGCTAGCAGCCCGAGCACAGGGGACTACGAGCAGTACTTC. Translated, it gives CASSPSTGDYEQYF. Drawing the rest from reference TRBV7-7 and TRBJ2-7, the complete variable domain is GAGVSQSPRYKVTKRGQDVTLRCDPISSHATLYWYQQALGQGPEFLTYFNYEAQPDKSGLPSDRFSAERPEGSISTLTIQRTEQRDSAMYRCASSPSTGDYEQYFGPGTRLTVT.

The chain employs TRBV4-1 and TRBJ2-5, with 10 bases that match TRBD1. After removal of 2 bases from V and 5 bases from J, the junction contained 5 bases not matched to a gene. The CDR3 length is 15 residues. Germline CDR1 MGHRA, CDR2 YSYEKL. DNA for the CDR3: TGCGCCAGCAGCCAACTGGACAGGGGGTGGGAGACCCAGTACTTC. This codes for CASSQLDRGWETQYF.

The rearrangement joins TRBV7-8 to TRBJ2-3, with 13 bases aligning to TRBD2. With 4 bases clipped from V and 3 bases from J, the junction kept 4 bases outside the gene matches. CDR1 SGHVS and CDR2 FQNEAQ come from the germline V gene. The CDR3 consists of 16 residues. The CDR3 region has the DNA TGTGCCAGCAGCTCCTTGACTAGCGGGGGGACAGATACGCAGTATTTT. Its translation: CASSSLTSGGTDTQYF.

This clone is labeled medium-sized. The genes are TRBV29-1 and TRBJ1-3; D is unresolved. Germline V lookup: CDR1 SQVTM, CDR2 ANQGSEA. Trimming shortened V by 8 bases and J by 0 bases, and 11 bases separated the two germline ends. This CDR3 region has 13 residues. The chain's CDR3 is CSSMMGSGNTIYF. CDR3 sequence (DNA): TGCAGCTCGATGATGGGCTCTGGAAACACCATATATTTT.

V gene TRBV7-8 combines with J gene TRBJ2-5; 14 bases line up with TRBD2. CDR3 size: 19 residues. V lost 4 bases and J lost 0; bases outside the gene matches: 10. The germline gives CDR1 SGHVS, CDR2 FQNEAQ. CDR3 region: CASSSKGLAGDSYQETQYF. In DNA form, the CDR3 reads TGTGCCAGCAGCTCCAAGGGACTAGCGGGAGACTCTTACCAAGAGACCCAGTACTTC.

This chain joins TRBV5-6 and TRBJ2-5; D gene uncertain. The V gene lost 2 bases and the J gene lost 0 bases, with 14 bases spanning the gap. Germline-derived CDR1 and CDR2 are SGHDT and YYEEEE. The CDR3 sequence is 16 residues long. The CDR3 region has the DNA TGTGCCAGCAGCTTAGTAGCAGGAGAGCACCAAGAGACCCAGTACTTC. This translates into CASSLVAGEHQETQYF.

J is TRBJ2-7 and V is TRBV11-2; TRBD2 matches at 8 bases. V lost 3 bases and J lost 1; bases outside the gene matches: 5. From germline, CDR1 is SGHAT and CDR2 FQNNGV. The CDR3 is made up of 15 amino acids. The CDR3 loop reads CASSFSLAGSYEQYF. The CDR3 nucleotides read TGTGCCAGCAGCTTTTCCCTAGCGGGTTCCTACGAGCAGTACTTC.

The genes are TRBV27 and TRBJ1-6; the D gene is possibly TRBD1 (6 bases). Germline assignment: CDR1 MNHEY and CDR2 SMNVEV (reference sequence). The CDR3 loop spans 16 amino acids. Trimming stripped 5 bases from V and 3 bases from J, with 14 bases between. CDR3 protein: CASSKTGESYNSPLHF. CDR3 coding DNA: TGTGCCAGCAGTAAGACAGGAGAAAGCTATAATTCACCCCTCCACTTT.

The J gene is TRBJ2-7, the V gene TRBV5-6; 10 nucleotides align to TRBD1. The germline V gene has CDR1 SGHDT and CDR2 YYEEEE. Germline trimming cut 4 bases from V and 7 bases from J; bases unmatched to any gene: 11. The CDR3 loop spans 15 amino acids. The CDR3 region is CASSPYRDRGSEQYF. For the CDR3, the DNA is TGTGCCAGCAGCCCCTACCGGGACAGGGGATCTGAGCAGTACTTC.

The V call is TRBV27, the J call TRBJ2-5, with D maybe TRBD1 (6 bases). The J call may be incorrect, as the DNA end agrees better with TRBJ2-7. Germline V gives CDR1 MNHEY, CDR2 SMNVEV (reference sequence). CDR3 length equals 13 residues. CDR3 sequence: CASSLGGQYEQYF. The DNA of the CDR3 is TGTGCCAGCAGTTTAGGGGGCCAGTACGAGCAGTACTTC.

This chain joins TRBV7-9 and TRBJ2-4; no reliable D call. V shed 5 bases and J shed 7 bases, with 18 bases lying between them. Germline loops: CDR1 SEHNR, CDR2 FQNEAQ (reference sequence). CDR3 length: 15 amino acids. The CDR3 protein is CASSPGTVQGNIQYF. The CDR3, as DNA: TGTGCCAGCAGCCCCGGCACCGTACAAGGGAACATTCAGTACTTC. Filled out from reference TRBV7-9 and TRBJ2-4, the complete variable domain reads DTGVSQNPRHKITKRGQNVTFRCDPISEHNRLYWYRQTLGQGPEFLTYFQNEAQLEKSRLLSDRFSAERPKGSFSTLEIQRTEQGDSAMYLCASSPGTVQGNIQYFGAGTRLSVL.